The T cell receptor beta chain described here comes from a study of T-cell reconstitution after alpha-beta-depleted transplantation in children listed by TCRdb under 2016. Describing the broader study: Using TCR repertoire profiling, the study followed T-cell immune reconstitution in a quantitative way in children after TCRalphabeta/CD19-depleted allogeneic hematopoietic cell transplantation. Paper-wide results and their limitations: In some patients, high TCRbeta diversity at day 60 was attributed to recipient T cells and intrathymic progenitors that had survived conditioning. The apparently early recovery of alphabetaT-cell counts about two months after transplant reportedly depended on only several hundred rapidly expanded clones that came from non-depleted graft cells. Hyperexpanded clone frequencies declined over subsequent months; after one year, T-cell counts and TCRbeta diversity were mostly attributed to newly produced T cells.

The cysteine opens and the phenylalanine closes a CDR3 of 14 amino acids. Here the CDR3 DNA is all that survives: 42 bases in frame from base 1. The V end loses 3 bases and the J end loses 5 bases, and a stretch of 12 bases separates them. Sequences SGHTA (CDR1) and FQGNSA (CDR2) are obtained from the germline V gene. This specimen's treatment or condition label, per the study, means: allogeneic hematopoietic cell transplantation with graft depleted of TCRalphabeta T cells and CD19 B cells. Transplant recipients were children who received TCRalphabeta/CD19-depleted allogeneic hematopoietic cell grafts. Library preparation was by PCR. Instrument on record: Illumina HiSeq 2500. To normalize quantification of the TCRbeta repertoire, the TCR libraries were built with molecular barcoding that relied on unique molecular identifiers. The raw public data were reprocessed by TCRdb itself: fastp quality trimming at Q25, MiXCR clonotype calling, in-frame beta chains only. Every entry covers one CDR3 protein and lists the most common genes and DNA from its rows. Across this sample there are around 580,000 distinct CDR3 sequences, with roughly 23% seen only once. Over 12% of the sample rests with the top ten.

This clonotype has a handful of counts. The target of this receptor is not known. No per-base quality is available; no much larger clone lies one base away. The source of this sequence is a boy under two years old who had a stem cell transplant for acute myeloid leukemia, so the T cells may come from the graft donor. Recombination linked TRBV7-2 to TRBJ2-3; the D gene may be TRBD1 or TRBD2, since each aligns over 5 bases. The starting material was PBMCs, mostly from graft donor cells, obtained 360 days after TCRalphabeta/CD19-depleted stem cell transplant. The CDR3 has the sequence CASSLGTVRDTQYF. The DNA sequence is given as TGTGCCAGCAGCTTGGGGACCGTTCGAGATACGCAGTATTTT.